This is a list of T cell receptor beta chains from one sample in a study of OX40 agonist ivuxolimab in advanced cancers. Generated by immunoSEQ multiplex PCR, the TCRdb table keeps only in-frame clones and is missing some. Of just over 90,000 clones listed, under 95% are singletons. Sequencing used CD4+ or CD8+ T cells sorted from blood, obtained in a trial of the OX40 agonist ivuxolimab. These receptors were obtained from an adult with an advanced solid tumor such as melanoma, head and neck, liver or kidney cancer. Each CDR3 is given without its conserved first and last residue.

v_gene	j_gene	CDR3aa
TRBV30	TRBJ1-1	AWSAGLNTEAF
TRBV4-1	TRBJ2-3	ASSQEVVLYGLSTDTQY
TRBV7-6	TRBJ1-2	ASSLVDLSGYT
TRBV5-4	TRBJ1-4	ASTTGLATNEKLF
TRBV5-1	TRBJ2-3	ASASHGQGEDTQY
TRBV27	TRBJ2-2	ASSLITGELF
TRBV27	TRBJ2-3	ASSPGGISTDTQY
TRBV9	TRBJ2-7	ASSVATGFEQY
TRBV27	TRBJ2-5	ASSLKGGGALKTQY
TRBV4-1	TRBJ2-6	ASSQGSGAGANVLT
TRBV5-1	TRBJ2-7	ASSSSPGTDEQY
TRBV18	TRBJ1-1	ASSPRGVNTEAF
TRBV19	TRBJ2-1	ASSITVGPNEQF
TRBV5-1	TRBJ2-2	ASSLPGTGELF
TRBV15	TRBJ2-2	ATSRDRTSVNTGELF
TRBV7-3	TRBJ2-1	ASSPSGLAGGSYNEQF
TRBV7-9	TRBJ1-1	ASSLTVTEAF
TRBV11-2	TRBJ2-3	ASSRTSGSWADTQY
TRBV4-1	TRBJ2-7	ASSQEGSSTYEQY
TRBV6-1	TRBJ2-5	ASKHTGFGETQY
TRBV30	TRBJ2-7	AWSVRSNRVEY
TRBV4-1	TRBJ2-7	ASSQGPPYEQY
TRBV6-6	TRBJ1-2	ASSYSSGLYGYT
TRBV7-2	TRBJ2-5	ASSVRGPVLQETQY
TRBV11-2	TRBJ1-1	ASSLDWAQGDEAF
TRBV6-5	TRBJ2-2	ASRLQITGELF
TRBV7-9	TRBJ1-2	ASSREGYT
TRBV30	TRBJ2-1	AWSVKSPGGLNEQF
TRBV27	TRBJ2-7	ASRGTGSNYEQY
TRBV27	TRBJ2-1	ASSLWGATEQF
TRBV6-5	TRBJ1-3	ASSYKGSSGNTIY
TRBV21-1	TRBJ1-4	ASSISQGQRRTNEKLF
TRBV7-9	TRBJ1-5	ASSPRGASYQPQH
TRBV21-1	TRBJ1-2	ASSPGPTGGDGYT
TRBV29-1	TRBJ2-3	SVEETSGGATDTQY
TRBV5-4	TRBJ1-2	ASSSDTGGYYGYT
TRBV11-2	TRBJ2-7	ASSLGQYEQY
TRBV27	TRBJ2-5	ASSYLSGYQETQY
TRBV4-1	TRBJ2-1	ASSPGLAAPREQF
TRBV27	TRBJ2-1	ASSVLNNEQF
TRBV10-2	TRBJ2-7	ASRPLGGYEQY
TRBV27	TRBJ2-7	ASSLSGQWAREQY
TRBV11-2	TRBJ1-3	ASSFFGASSGNTIY
TRBV19	TRBJ2-5	ASSISQRQETQY
TRBV7-2	TRBJ1-2	ASSLGRNGYT
TRBV5-1	TRBJ2-7	ASSLGQWGEQY
TRBV27	TRBJ1-1	ASSFLGQGVRTEAF
TRBV14	TRBJ2-7	ASGQGYEQY
TRBV4-3	TRBJ1-1	ASSQVVKNTEAF
TRBV9	TRBJ2-7	ASSVEEGPLPEQY
TRBV5-6	TRBJ2-2	ASSLEQGVDGELF
TRBV19	TRBJ1-1	ASRGTDNTEAF
TRBV29-1	TRBJ2-7	SVEGQGAYEQY